This TCR beta chain was obtained from a study of blood T cell repertoires in COVID-19. Assay used: immunoSEQ multiplex PCR; TCRdb lists only in-frame clones, some missing. The repertoire consists of around 50,000 clones, with roughly 90% occurring once and the leading ten covering 2.2%. V lost 6 bases to trimming and J lost 8 bases; unmatched junction nucleotides: 5. The CDR3 extends over 12 amino acids. Germline values: CDR1 SGHTS, CDR2 YDEGEE. This receptor was identified in a human donor in a cohort sampled during active COVID-19. Sequenced input: peripheral blood. The gene calls are TRBV5-8 and TRBJ2-1, with 7 bases that match TRBD1. Here the CDR3 reads CASTRQGDEQFF. In nucleotides, the CDR3 is TGTGCCAGCACAAGACAGGGTGATGAGCAGTTCTTC.